The rows below give T cell receptor beta chains drawn from one sample of a study of T cells in Graves' hyperthyroidism and ophthalmopathy. TCRdb used MiXCR to reprocess the multiplex PCR reads, holding one entry per CDR3 protein. Here the sample spans about 380,000 distinct CDR3 sequences, roughly 14% being singletons. Sequencing input: blood. These receptors all stem from a man aged 25 to 40 with Graves' hyperthyroidism that later progressed to Graves' ophthalmopathy. Both conserved end residues are part of each CDR3. The D gene is left open where the match is weak. Rows may omit the clone size; those that give it use once, few, many or a size class.

j_call clone_size d_call v_call cdr3_aa cdr3_nt
TRBJ2-3 . . TRBV6-4 CASSDSGGTDTQYF TGTGCCAGCAGTGACTCGGGGGGCACAGATACGCAGTATTTT
TRBJ2-5 many . TRBV20-1 CSASWDYQETQYF TGCAGTGCTAGTTGGGACTACCAAGAGACCCAGTACTTC
TRBJ2-1 few TRBD2 TRBV11-2 CASSLRRGGIWSYNEQFF TGTGCCAGCAGCTTACGGCGGGGGGGGATTTGGTCCTACAATGAGCAGTTCTTC
TRBJ2-5 many . TRBV30 CAWSVGWVRETQYF TGTGCCTGGAGTGTTGGATGGGTGAGGGAGACCCAGTACTTC
TRBJ2-1 . . TRBV28 CASSPPGEIEQFF TGTGCCAGCAGTCCCCCGGGGGAAATTGAGCAGTTCTTC
TRBJ1-2 few . TRBV14 CASSQGIRYTF TGTGCCAGCAGCCAAGGTATTCGGTACACCTTC
TRBJ2-7 . TRBD1 TRBV27 CASSLGTGATYEQYF TGTGCCAGCAGTTTGGGGACAGGGGCGACCTACGAGCAGTACTTC
TRBJ1-2 . TRBD1 TRBV5-1 CASRSDRGYYGYTF TGCGCCAGCAGGTCGGACAGGGGATACTATGGCTACACCTTC
TRBJ1-1 . . TRBV20-1 CSALREQAEAFF TGCAGTGCTCTCAGGGAACAAGCTGAAGCTTTCTTT
TRBJ2-7 few TRBD1 TRBV29-1 CSVTGGTYEQYF TGCAGCGTAACAGGGGGCACCTACGAGCAGTACTTC
TRBJ1-1 many . TRBV18 CASSQRGEAFF TGTGCCAGCTCACAGAGGGGTGAAGCTTTCTTT
TRBJ1-1 few . TRBV7-9 CASSETRVDTEAFF TGTGCCAGCAGCGAAACTAGAGTAGACACTGAAGCTTTCTTT
TRBJ2-1 many . TRBV30 CAWVRVDEQFF TGTGCCTGGGTGCGGGTGGATGAGCAGTTCTTC
TRBJ1-4 . . TRBV4-1 CASSPPIATNEKLFF TGCGCCAGCAGCCCTCCCATCGCAACTAATGAAAAACTGTTTTTT
TRBJ1-5 many . TRBV27 CASSFGHTNQPQHF TGTGCCAGCAGTTTTGGGCACACCAATCAGCCCCAGCATTTT
TRBJ2-3 . . TRBV3-1 CASSQAPPAQYF TGTGCCAGCAGCCAAGCCCCCCCGGCGCAGTATTTT
TRBJ2-2 . . TRBV3-1 CASSQESGGRFSGELFF TGTGCCAGCAGCCAAGAATCCGGGGGCCGTTTTTCCGGGGAGCTGTTTTTT
TRBJ1-5 few . TRBV20-1 CSAKLSGSYQPQHF TGCAGTGCTAAATTATCGGGGTCATACCAGCCCCAGCATTTT
TRBJ2-1 many . TRBV11-3 CASSLDHQREQFF TGTGCCAGCAGCTTAGACCATCAGAGGGAGCAGTTCTTC
TRBJ2-5 . . TRBV11-1 CASSLAGDLNLQETQYF TGTGCCAGCAGCTTAGCGGGGGACCTCAACCTACAAGAGACCCAGTACTTC
TRBJ1-5 many . TRBV12-3/TRBV12-4 CASSSLDGSNQPQHF TGTGCCAGCAGTTCACTAGACGGTAGCAATCAGCCCCAGCATTTT
TRBJ1-1 . TRBD1 TRBV5-1 CASSSDRSNTEAFF TGCGCCAGCAGCTCGGACAGGTCGAACACTGAAGCTTTCTTT
TRBJ1-1 many . TRBV18 CASSPFGSENTEAFF TGTGCCAGCTCACCGTTTGGGTCGGAGAACACTGAAGCTTTCTTT
TRBJ1-6 many . TRBV3-1 CASSQETGRSPLHF TGTGCCAGCAGCCAAGAAACAGGGCGATCACCCCTCCACTTT
TRBJ2-2 many . TRBV11-2 CASSQTYTGELFF TGTGCCAGCAGCCAGACGTACACCGGGGAGCTGTTTTTT
TRBJ1-6 few TRBD1 TRBV13 CASSSNDRVPFNSPLHF TGTGCCAGCAGCTCGAACGACAGGGTCCCCTTTAATTCACCCCTCCACTTT
TRBJ2-3 few . TRBV30 CAWIPGYGTDTQYF TGTGCCTGGATCCCCGGGTACGGCACAGATACGCAGTATTTT
TRBJ2-5 many . TRBV7-3 CASSFGGLNQETQYF TGTGCCAGCAGCTTCGGCGGGTTGAACCAAGAGACCCAGTACTTC
TRBJ2-7 . . TRBV29-1 CSVEAARGSSYEQYF TGCAGCGTTGAAGCGGCGAGAGGTTCCTCCTACGAGCAGTACTTC
TRBJ2-5 . TRBD2 TRBV14 CASSHRLAGQETQYF TGTGCCAGCAGCCACCGACTAGCGGGCCAAGAGACCCAGTACTTC
TRBJ2-2 many TRBD2 TRBV27 CASSQTSGGAGELFF TGTGCCAGCAGTCAGACTAGCGGGGGAGCCGGGGAGCTGTTTTTT
TRBJ1-6 many . TRBV2 CASRDPLLNSPLHF TGTGCCAGCAGGGACCCCCTTCTCAATTCACCCCTCCACTTT
TRBJ2-7 . . TRBV5-1 CASSLEPTLLYEQYF TGCGCCAGCAGCTTGGAACCGACACTCCTCTACGAGCAGTACTTC
TRBJ2-2 many . TRBV15 CATSKGPGELFF TGTGCCACCAGCAAGGGACCCGGGGAGCTGTTTTTT
TRBJ1-1 few . TRBV6-1 CASISRGGTEAFF TGTGCCAGCATATCGCGGGGAGGAACTGAAGCTTTCTTT
TRBJ2-3 many . TRBV6-1 CASTPSPPDTQYF TGTGCCAGCACCCCCAGTCCTCCAGATACGCAGTATTTT
TRBJ1-1 many . TRBV20-1 CSARGARTNTEAFF TGCAGTGCTAGAGGGGCCAGGACGAACACTGAAGCTTTCTTT
TRBJ1-5 many TRBD1 TRBV3-1 CATGQGLSNQPQHF TGTGCCACTGGACAGGGGCTTAGCAATCAGCCCCAGCATTTT
TRBJ2-1 many TRBD2 TRBV6-1 CASTMLAGGNNEQFF TGTGCCAGCACCATGCTAGCGGGGGGAAACAATGAGCAGTTCTTC
TRBJ1-4 . . TRBV11-3 CASSLGGVDEKLFF TGTGCCAGCAGCTTAGGAGGCGTTGATGAAAAACTGTTTTTT
TRBJ1-6 few . TRBV7-7 CASSLGGSSPLHF TGTGCTAGCAGCTTGGGGGGGAGTTCACCCCTCCACTTT
TRBJ2-7 few . TRBV28 CASFTGDNKMQYF TGTGCCAGCTTTACCGGGGACAATAAGATGCAGTACTTC
TRBJ1-1 . TRBD1 TRBV7-2 CASSLKTGGNAEAFF TGTGCCAGCAGCTTAAAGACAGGGGGCAATGCTGAAGCTTTCTTT
TRBJ2-5 few . TRBV5-1 CASSFFGAETQYF TGCGCCAGCAGCTTTTTTGGTGCCGAGACCCAGTACTTC
TRBJ2-1 few TRBD1 TRBV4-1 CASKKPGQGYEQFF TGCGCCAGCAAAAAGCCTGGACAGGGCTATGAGCAGTTCTTC
TRBJ2-5 . . TRBV27 CASSSRGAQYF TGTGCCAGCAGTTCACGTGGGGCCCAGTACTTC
TRBJ2-1 few . TRBV5-4 CASSLDISSYNEQFF TGTGCCAGCAGCTTGGACATCAGCTCCTACAATGAGCAGTTCTTC
TRBJ2-7 . . TRBV6-2/TRBV6-3 CASSYSRKPYEQYF TGTGCCAGCAGTTACTCCAGGAAACCCTACGAGCAGTACTTC
TRBJ2-2 few . TRBV5-1 CASSLGFGQRNTGELFF TGCGCCAGCAGCTTGGGGTTCGGGCAGAGAAACACCGGGGAGCTGTTTTTT
TRBJ1-2 . . TRBV10-3 CAISESDRYTF TGTGCCATCAGTGAATCCGATCGCTACACCTTC
TRBJ2-3 . . TRBV11-1 CASSRGGTSTDTQYF TGTGCCAGCAGCAGAGGGGGAACTAGCACAGATACGCAGTATTTT
TRBJ2-5 few . TRBV27 CASSLYRSDAQYF TGTGCCAGCAGTTTATATCGATCTGATGCCCAGTACTTC
TRBJ2-3 many TRBD1 TRBV13 CASSILRGLPADTQYF TGTGCCAGCAGCATCCTCAGGGGGCTGCCAGCAGATACGCAGTATTTT
TRBJ2-3 . TRBD2 TRBV20-1 CSVGGGGIDTQYF TGCAGTGTTGGTGGCGGGGGAATTGATACGCAGTATTTT
TRBJ1-1 many . TRBV7-8 CASSQRLTEAFF TGTGCCAGCAGCCAGAGGCTTACTGAAGCTTTCTTT
TRBJ2-1 . . TRBV3-1 CASSQAGYNEQFF TGTGCCAGCAGCCAGGCGGGGTACAATGAGCAGTTCTTC
TRBJ1-1 many . TRBV11-3 CASSPNDRRDTEAFF TGTGCCAGCAGCCCAAACGACAGGAGGGACACTGAAGCTTTCTTT